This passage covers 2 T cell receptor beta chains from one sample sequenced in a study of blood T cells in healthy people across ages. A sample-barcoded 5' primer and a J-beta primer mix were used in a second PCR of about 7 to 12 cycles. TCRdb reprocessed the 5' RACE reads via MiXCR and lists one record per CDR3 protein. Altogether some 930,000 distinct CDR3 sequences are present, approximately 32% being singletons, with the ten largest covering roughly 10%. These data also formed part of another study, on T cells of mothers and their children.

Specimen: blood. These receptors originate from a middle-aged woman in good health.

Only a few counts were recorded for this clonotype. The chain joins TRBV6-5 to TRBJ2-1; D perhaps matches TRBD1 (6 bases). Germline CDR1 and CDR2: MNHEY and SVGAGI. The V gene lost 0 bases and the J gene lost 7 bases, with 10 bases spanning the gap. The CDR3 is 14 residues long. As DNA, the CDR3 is TGTGCCAGCAGTTACTCGATTCAGGGGAATGAGCAGTTCTTC. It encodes CASSYSIQGNEQFF.

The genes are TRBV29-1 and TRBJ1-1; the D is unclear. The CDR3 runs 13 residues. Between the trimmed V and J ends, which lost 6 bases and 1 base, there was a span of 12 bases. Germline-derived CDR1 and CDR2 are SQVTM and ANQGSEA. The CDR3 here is CSVVPDENTEAFF. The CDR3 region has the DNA TGCAGCGTCGTCCCAGACGAGAACACTGAAGCTTTCTTT.